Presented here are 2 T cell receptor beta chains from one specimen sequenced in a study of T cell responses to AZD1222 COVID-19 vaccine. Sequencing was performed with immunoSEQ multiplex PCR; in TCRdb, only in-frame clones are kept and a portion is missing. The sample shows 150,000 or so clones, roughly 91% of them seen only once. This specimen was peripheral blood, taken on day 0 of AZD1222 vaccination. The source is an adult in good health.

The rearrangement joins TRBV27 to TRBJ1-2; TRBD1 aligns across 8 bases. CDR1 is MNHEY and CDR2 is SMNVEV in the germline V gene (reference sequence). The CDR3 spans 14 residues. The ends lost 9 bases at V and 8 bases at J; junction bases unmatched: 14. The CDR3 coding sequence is TGTGCCAGTAGCCCCCGACAGGGGACTCGCGGCTACACCTTC. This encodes CASSPRQGTRGYTF.

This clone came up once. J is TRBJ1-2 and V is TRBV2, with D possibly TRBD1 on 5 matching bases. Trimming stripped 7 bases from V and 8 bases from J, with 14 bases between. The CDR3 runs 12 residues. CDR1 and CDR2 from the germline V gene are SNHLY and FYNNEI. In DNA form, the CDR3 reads TGTGCCAGCACCCTCGGGGGTGACGGCTACACCTTC. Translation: CASTLGGDGYTF.